This paragraph covers one T cell receptor (beta chain) sequence. Its cognate antigen is unknown. The source of the sample is a study of PD-1 blockade in mismatch repair-deficient tumors. Study observations and caveats: Tumor-resident clones, often absent from pretreatment blood, expanded after pembrolizumab and then contracted.

Trimming shortened V by 4 bases and J by 0 bases, and 8 bases separated the two germline ends. CDR3 length: 14 amino acids. The germline V gene encodes CDR1 SGHRS and CDR2 YFSETQ. The TCR-sequenced patients were a few responders to pembrolizumab. The repertoire was sequenced with immunoSEQ multiplex PCR; TCRdb's copy has only in-frame clones and lacks some. Of roughly 48,000 clones listed, around 77% are singletons. The source material was PBMCs, sampled before pembrolizumab treatment. The receptor comes from an adult with mismatch repair-deficient cancer. J is TRBJ2-1 and V is TRBV5-1, with unresolved D. CDR3 residues: CASSRQSSYNEQFF. The CDR3 region has the DNA TGCGCCAGCAGCAGGCAGAGCTCCTACAATGAGCAGTTCTTC.